The rows below give T cell receptor beta chains drawn from one sample of a study of blood T cell repertoires in COVID-19. TCRdb keeps only in-frame clones here, not all; method: immunoSEQ multiplex PCR. The sample contains a few hundred thousand clones, around 90% of which appear only once. Material: peripheral blood. All receptors derive from a woman aged 55-70 years with COVID-19, enrolled during active disease. The conserved cysteine and the conserved F or W are not part of the CDR3 here.

cdr3_aa j_call v_call
ASAAVGGNTDTQY TRBJ2-3 TRBV5-1
ASKRGGDGFTGELF TRBJ2-2 TRBV19
ASIPTGDFNFGGYT TRBJ1-2 TRBV6-6
ASSQDQGATSGYT TRBJ1-2 TRBV4-1
ASSLLGVGRNEQF TRBJ2-1 TRBV7-9
ASSEGTGDHMWELF TRBJ2-2 TRBV7-9
AWSGTAGGYT TRBJ1-2 TRBV30
ASSYRQGTPGNEKLF TRBJ1-4 TRBV5-4
ASSPVGAGGRNEQF TRBJ2-1 TRBV19
ASSVQGVDGIGAF TRBJ1-1 TRBV9
ASSGSGGAGDTQY TRBJ2-3 TRBV6-4
ASSPTGGTYTEAF TRBJ1-1 TRBV27
ASSENRGAKNIQY TRBJ2-4 TRBV19
ASSLGVRNTEAF TRBJ1-1 TRBV16